These T cell receptor beta chains were read from a single sample in a study of T-cell reconstitution after alpha-beta-depleted transplantation in children. Using its own MiXCR run on the PCR reads, TCRdb lists one record per CDR3 protein. This sample yields over 200,000 distinct CDR3 sequences, of which about 8.2% are seen a single time; 35% to 45% belongs to the top ten. Sample: PBMCs, mostly from graft donor cells, taken 360 days after TCRalphabeta/CD19-depleted stem cell transplant. These receptors all stem from a male patient aged 2 to 10 who had a stem cell transplant for acute myeloid leukemia, so the T cells may come from the graft donor. Both conserved end residues are part of each CDR3. A D gene is named only where the DNA matches it firmly. Where a row states a size, it is once, few, many or the class of an expanded clone; other rows omit it.

.,TRBV2,TRBJ2-5,.,TGTGCCAGCCTCCTAGACTCCAACCAAGAGACCCAGTACTTC,CASLLDSNQETQYF
.,TRBV7-3,TRBJ1-4,few,TGTGCCAGCAGCTTAACCGGACCCTCTCGACAACCCCCAGAAAAACTGTTTTTT,CASSLTGPSRQPPEKLFF
.,TRBV20-1,TRBJ1-1,few,TGCAGTGCCTATGACACGCGCCTTGAAGCTTTCTTT,CSAYDTRLEAFF
.,TRBV5-1,TRBJ1-6,many,TGCGCCAGCAGCTTGTCGGAGACTTATAATTCACCCCTCCACTTT,CASSLSETYNSPLHF
TRBD2,TRBV7-2,TRBJ2-7,few,TGTGCCAGCAGACGCGACGGACTAGCGAAATCCTACGAGCAGTACTTC,CASRRDGLAKSYEQYF
TRBD2,TRBV7-2,TRBJ2-1,many,TGTGCCAGCAGACTAACCGGGACTAACTTTGAGCAGTTCTTC,CASRLTGTNFEQFF
.,TRBV7-9,TRBJ2-1,many,TGTGCCAGCAGCTTAACCCGCGAGCAGTTCTTC,CASSLTREQFF
TRBD1,TRBV5-1,TRBJ2-3,many,TGCGCCAGCAGCCTAGACAGGGTAGGGTCAGATACGCAGTATTTT,CASSLDRVGSDTQYF
.,TRBV11-1,TRBJ2-2,many,TGTGCCAGCAGCTCCCCAAACACCGGGGAGCTGTTTTTT,CASSSPNTGELFF
.,TRBV7-2,TRBJ1-2,.,TGTGCCAGCAGCTTAGTCGGGGGGCCCTATGGCTACACCTTC,CASSLVGGPYGYTF
.,TRBV20-1,TRBJ1-2,few,TGCAGTGCCGAGATTCCGGGGAGTTTTGGCTACACCTTC,CSAEIPGSFGYTF
.,TRBV2,TRBJ1-1,many,TGTGCCAGCAGTGAGCACATCTCCTTGGGGGCTTTCTTT,CASSEHISLGAFF
.,TRBV7-2,TRBJ2-1,many,TGTGCCAGCAGCTTAAGCTTTAGCGGCGGCTACAATGAGCAGTTCTTC,CASSLSFSGGYNEQFF
TRBD2,TRBV20-1,TRBJ2-5,few,TGCAGTGCTAGAGACACCGGGACTAGGGAGACCCAGTACTTC,CSARDTGTRETQYF
.,TRBV12-3/TRBV12-4,TRBJ1-4,.,TGTGCCAGCAGTTTACCCAACAATAATGAAAAACTGTTTTTT,CASSLPNNNEKLFF
.,TRBV12-3/TRBV12-4,TRBJ2-2,many,TGTGCCAGCAGTTTACTCAGGGCGACCGGGGAGCTGTTTTTT,CASSLLRATGELFF
TRBD1,TRBV20-1,TRBJ1-1,.,TGCAGTGCTAACCAGGGGGCGCTGAACACTGAAGCTTTCTTT,CSANQGALNTEAFF
.,TRBV5-1,TRBJ2-3,many,TGCGCCAGCAGCCCGCCGAGGGCAGATACGCAGTATTTT,CASSPPRADTQYF
TRBD1,TRBV20-1,TRBJ2-5,many,TGCAGTGCTGGACAGGGCTGGGAGACCCAGTACTTC,CSAGQGWETQYF
.,TRBV7-2,TRBJ1-1,few,TGTGCCAGCAGCCTCTCCCTCTTCGGGGGGAACACTGAAGCTTTCTTT,CASSLSLFGGNTEAFF
.,TRBV29-1,TRBJ2-7,many,TGCAGCTTGATGACAGCCTCCTACGAGCAGTACTTC,CSLMTASYEQYF
.,TRBV6-5,TRBJ2-1,.,TGTGCCAGCAGTTACAAATTCCGGGGCGCCTACAATGAGCAGTTCTTC,CASSYKFRGAYNEQFF
TRBD2,TRBV9,TRBJ2-6,few,TGTGCCAGCAGCGCACGTGTAGCGGGGGGAAACTCTGGGGCCAACGTCCTGACTTTC,CASSARVAGGNSGANVLTF
TRBD2,TRBV12-3/TRBV12-4,TRBJ2-1,few,TGTGCCAGCAGTGGGGCTTTGGCGGGGGAGTACAATGAGCAGTTCTTC,CASSGALAGEYNEQFF
.,TRBV29-1,TRBJ2-7,.,TGCAGCGTGGACGACGGGTCCTACGAGCAGTACTTC,CSVDDGSYEQYF
.,TRBV5-6,TRBJ2-2,.,TGTGCCAGCAGCGGCACGGGACGGGAGTTCGGCGGGGAGCTGTTTTTT,CASSGTGREFGGELFF
.,TRBV9,TRBJ2-3,.,TGTGCCAGCAGCGTAGCTCAGGGTCGGAAGAGCACAGATACGCAGTATTTT,CASSVAQGRKSTDTQYF
.,TRBV29-1,TRBJ1-2,.,TGCAGCGTCCTAGCAGTTGACTATCGGGACTATGGCTACACCTTC,CSVLAVDYRDYGYTF
TRBD1,TRBV5-5,TRBJ1-5,few,TGTGCCAGCAGCTTCTCGGACAGGGGACATCAGCCCCAGCATTTT,CASSFSDRGHQPQHF
TRBD2,TRBV5-1,TRBJ2-1,.,TGCGCCAGCACCCCGGTGGCTAGCGGGGTCTCATACAATGAGCAGTTCTTC,CASTPVASGVSYNEQFF
.,TRBV7-8,TRBJ2-1,.,TGTGCCAGCAGCTTGACTTCGATTGTTGAGCAGTTCTTC,CASSLTSIVEQFF
.,TRBV6-2/TRBV6-3,TRBJ2-5,few,TGTGCCAGCAGTAGCGGGTCAATAGGGAAGACCCAGTACTTC,CASSSGSIGKTQYF
.,TRBV11-2,TRBJ1-2,many,TGTGCCAGCAGCCCCGTGAGGGGCGCAAAGGGCTACACCTTC,CASSPVRGAKGYTF
.,TRBV29-1,TRBJ1-1,.,TGCAGCGTTGAACGAAGGATTGAGGGTTACGCTCCCCCGAACACTGAAGCTTTCTTT,CSVERRIEGYAPPNTEAFF
.,TRBV20-1,TRBJ2-1,many,TGCAGTGCTAGATACCCGGGAGAGGCCCCCTACAATGAGCAGTTCTTC,CSARYPGEAPYNEQFF
.,TRBV5-1,TRBJ2-5,.,TGCGCCAGCGGCTTGACAGGTCAAGAGACCCAGTACTTC,CASGLTGQETQYF
TRBD2,TRBV4-2,TRBJ2-3,many,TGTGCCAGTACTAGCGGTAGCACAGATACGCAGTATTTT,CASTSGSTDTQYF
.,TRBV20-1,TRBJ2-1,few,TGCAGTGCTAGAGTCTCCGGCTACAATGAGCAGTTCTTC,CSARVSGYNEQFF
.,TRBV9,TRBJ2-1,many,TGTGCCAGCAGCGCGTCCTCCCCCAGGTCCTACAATGAGCAGTTCTTC,CASSASSPRSYNEQFF
TRBD1,TRBV7-2,TRBJ2-7,.,TGTGCCAGCAGCGTACCGGGACAGTACGAGCAGTACTTC,CASSVPGQYEQYF
TRBD2,TRBV20-1,TRBJ2-7,many,TGCAGTGCTAGAGATTCTAGCGGGAGATCCTACGAGCAGTACTTC,CSARDSSGRSYEQYF
TRBD1,TRBV27,TRBJ2-1,many,TGTGCCAGCAGTTTATTCCCGGGGACAGGCCCCCTACATGGAGAGCAGTTCTTC,CASSLFPGTGPLHGEQFF
.,TRBV4-3,TRBJ2-1,.,TGCGCCAGCAGCCAAGACCTGGCGGGTTTCTACAATGAGCAGTTCTTC,CASSQDLAGFYNEQFF
.,TRBV29-1,TRBJ2-7,many,TGCAGCGTTGGGAGGACCGACTCCTACGAGCAGTACTTC,CSVGRTDSYEQYF
.,TRBV7-2,TRBJ1-2,many,TGTGCCAGCAGCTTACGACGGGCCCTAGCTAACTATGGCTACACCTTC,CASSLRRALANYGYTF
.,TRBV28,TRBJ1-3,.,TGTGCCAGCAGTTTATGGGGCTCGGGGTACTCTGGAAACACCATATATTTT,CASSLWGSGYSGNTIYF
TRBD1,TRBV5-1,TRBJ2-7,.,TGCGCCAGCAGCTTGTCTGACTCGGGACAGACGGAGCAGTACTTC,CASSLSDSGQTEQYF
.,TRBV5-5,TRBJ2-1,many,TGTGCCAGCAGCTTGGGACAGAGACCCTACAATGAGCAGTTCTTC,CASSLGQRPYNEQFF
TRBD1,TRBV12-3/TRBV12-4,TRBJ2-1,.,TGTGCCAGCAGACCGGACAGGGGTGAGAGTGAGCAGTTCTTC,CASRPDRGESEQFF
TRBD1,TRBV18,TRBJ2-1,many,TGTGCCAGCTCATCGGGACAGGGACGATACAATGAGCAGTTCTTC,CASSSGQGRYNEQFF